The TCR beta chain under discussion was sequenced for a study of blood T cell repertoires in COVID-19. The overall study: Researchers got acute and convalescent COVID-19 samples from the United States, Italy and Spain.

V lost 8 bases and J 0 bases, leaving 14 bases between the germline ends. The CDR3 has 15 amino acids. In germline, CDR1 is ENHRY, CDR2 SYGVKD. Here immunoSEQ multiplex PCR was the method, and the copy in TCRdb shows in-frame clones only, minus some. The repertoire consists of approximately 200,000 clones, with roughly 85% occurring once and the leading ten covering approximately 19%. Sequencing was done on a sample of PBMCs or T cells enriched from blood (not recorded which). The chain is built from TRBV10-3 and TRBJ1-3; D not certain. The clonotype originates from a man between 35 and 55 years old who had recovered from COVID-19. CDR3 in DNA: TGTGCCATCCGCCCCAGACAAAGCTCTGGAAACACCATATATTTT. As protein: CAIRPRQSSGNTIYF.